This record concerns one T cell receptor beta chain sequence. Its cognate antigen is unknown. The germline gives CDR1 SGHDT, CDR2 YYEEEE. Trimming left V 4 bases short and J 2 bases short, with 10 bases between. This CDR3 region has 14 residues. Generated by immunoSEQ multiplex PCR, the TCRdb table keeps only in-frame clones and is missing some. Here the sample spans 150,000 to 180,000 clones, 85% to 95% being singletons. These data belong to a study of OX40 agonist ivuxolimab in advanced cancers. Study-level findings and limits: Some patients without response likewise showed low normalized clonal expansion. Doses of 0.1 to 3.0 mg/kg were accompanied by clonal expansion of CD4+ and CD8+ blood T cells by week 6.

This clonotype originated in an adult with an advanced solid tumor such as melanoma, head and neck, liver or kidney cancer. V is TRBV5-6 and J is TRBJ2-1; possibly TRBD2 for D (6 bases). The input for sequencing was CD4+ or CD8+ T cells sorted from blood, taken in a trial of the OX40 agonist ivuxolimab. CDR3 DNA: TGTGCCAGCAGCCTTCGACTAGCCTACAATGAGCAGTTCTTC. Protein sequence: CASSLRLAYNEQFF.